This TCR beta chain comes out of a study of CD8 T cells in ankylosing spondylitis. Using quantitative 5'-RACE with molecular barcodes, the authors made TCR beta libraries. TCRdb re-called the 5' RACE reads through MiXCR, storing one row per CDR3 protein. The sample has more than 150,000 distinct CDR3 sequences; about 20% are singletons. Points from the study as a whole: Reportedly, significant enrichment of disease-linked clones occurred in matched ankylosing spondylitis synovial fluid. One TCR beta motif, made up of about 8 highly homologous variants, appeared characteristic of ankylosing spondylitis blood.

This clonotype was counted ten times or more. What it binds is not known. The CDR3 is 12 residues long. CDR1 is KGHDR and CDR2 is SFDVKD in the germline V gene. V lost 7 bases and J lost 7, with 12 bases in between. The specimen sequenced was blood, either unsorted or a sorted T cell fraction (not recorded which). The chain couples TRBV24-1 to TRBJ2-5; D unresolved. The TCR was taken from a male donor aged 5 to 30 with ankylosing spondylitis or in good health (not recorded which). Here the CDR3 reads CATSTISGTQYF. CDR3 coding DNA: TGTGCCACCAGCACAATCTCCGGGACCCAGTACTTC.